The 16 T cell receptor beta chains presented below share a single source sample, sequenced in a study of CD8 T cells in Susac syndrome. Random hexamers served to reverse transcribe roughly 0.45 to 1 ug RNA. TCRdb reprocessed the immunoSEQ multiplex PCR reads with MiXCR, giving one entry per CDR3 protein. The profile shows approximately 83,000 distinct CDR3 sequences, over 85% of them singletons. The sequenced sample consisted of CD8+ T cells from PBMCs. The receptors were gathered from a human donor with Susac syndrome.

This clonotype has a single count. The genes are TRBV30 and TRBJ2-5; 10 bases agree with TRBD2. Germline CDR1 GTSNPN, CDR2 SVGIG (reference sequence). Trimming cost V 5 bases and J 10 bases; bases outside gene matches: 10. The CDR3 is 13 residues long. This CDR3 is CAWAKAGGLDQYF. CDR3 nucleotide sequence: TGTGCCTGGGCGAAAGCGGGAGGGCTCGACCAGTACTTC.

This CDR3 reads CASSQATGGRTEAFF. The CDR3 nucleotides are TGTGCCAGCAGCCAGGCCACAGGGGGAAGGACTGAAGCTTTCTTT. The chain employs TRBV14 and TRBJ1-1; 8 nucleotides align to TRBD1. The trim removed 3 bases at V and 5 bases at J, leaving 8 bases unmatched. Germline CDR1 SGHDN, CDR2 FVKESK. The CDR3 loop spans 15 amino acids.

The genes are TRBV6-5 and TRBJ2-5; a weak D match, TRBD2 (7 bases). Deletions cut 0 bases from V and 5 bases from J, with 13 bases between. The CDR3 runs to 15 residues. Germline assignment: CDR1 MNHEY and CDR2 SVGAGI. The CDR3 DNA sequence: TGTGCCAGCAGTTACTCGTGGGGGGGGCCTGAGACCCAGTACTTC. Translation: CASSYSWGGPETQYF.

This chain connects TRBV30 to TRBJ1-2, with D possibly being TRBD1 (6 bases). V was cut by 5 bases and J by 6 bases, with 16 bases left in between. The CDR3 is 13 residues long. CDR1 GTSNPN and CDR2 SVGIG come from the germline V gene (reference sequence). The CDR3 DNA reads TGTGCCTGGGAACTAGGGGGTTATGATGGCTACACCTTC. It codes for CAWELGGYDGYTF.

V gene TRBV7-2 combines with J gene TRBJ2-7, with 8 bases that match TRBD1. Germline loops: CDR1 SGHTA, CDR2 FQGNSA. CDR3 size: 16 residues. V lost 1 base, J lost 3 bases, and 8 bases stayed unmatched. The CDR3 nucleotides read TGTGCCAGCAGCTTAGGCGGACAGGGCTGGGTCTACGAGCAGTACTTC. Amino acid sequence: CASSLGGQGWVYEQYF.

The gene calls are TRBV21-1 and TRBJ2-3; TRBD2, as called in the table, went unchecked against the DNA. TRBV21-1 is a recognized pseudogene. This CDR3 region has 16 residues. The CDR3 loop reads CASITLCGENTDTQYF. The CDR3, as DNA: TGTGCCAGCATCACCCTTTGCGGGGAAAACACAGATACGCAGTATTTT.

The chain combines TRBV3-1 with TRBJ2-1, with TRBD2 identical over 8 bases. The V gene's germline CDR1 is LGHDT and CDR2 YNNKEL (reference sequence). With V trimmed by 2 bases and J by 5 bases, 5 bases remained unmatched. The CDR3 is made up of 15 amino acids. CDR3 region: CASSQLDSGDNEQFF. CDR3 in DNA: TGTGCCAGCAGCCAACTTGATAGCGGGGACAATGAGCAGTTCTTC.

The CDR3 protein is CASSFWTSGYNEQFF. CDR3 nucleotides: TGTGCCAGCAGCTTTTGGACTAGCGGCTACAATGAGCAGTTCTTC. J is TRBJ2-1 and V is TRBV7-2, with 10 bases matching TRBD2. V lost 3 bases and J lost 3; bases outside the gene matches: 2. The CDR3 extends over 15 amino acids. Germline loops: CDR1 SGHTA, CDR2 FQGNSA.

V is TRBV3-1 and J is TRBJ2-1; D is unclear. Germline CDR1 is LGHDT and CDR2 is YNNKEL (reference sequence). The CDR3 contains 15 residues. Trimming cost V 0 bases and J 3 bases, with 9 bases left between them. The CDR3 coding sequence is TGTGCCAGCAGCCAAGATCCGACTCTCTACAATGAGCAGTTCTTC. Translated, it gives CASSQDPTLYNEQFF.

J is TRBJ2-3 and V is TRBV5-1; D gene ambiguous. With 1 base removed from V and 0 bases from J, the gap between germline ends came to 9 bases. This CDR3 is built from 15 residues. CDR1 and CDR2 (germline): SGHRS, YFSETQ. CDR3 DNA: TGCGCCAGCAGCTTGATTCACGGAAGCACAGATACGCAGTATTTT. Protein sequence: CASSLIHGSTDTQYF.

The chain has TRBV20-1 and TRBJ2-1; 8 bases align to TRBD2. There are 15 residues in the CDR3. Trimming cost V 4 bases and J 6 bases; bases outside gene matches: 11. CDR1 is DFQATT, CDR2 SNEGSKA, per germline (reference sequence). CDR3 loop: CSAKGIAGLLNEQFF. CDR3 sequence (DNA): TGCAGTGCTAAGGGAATAGCGGGACTCCTCAATGAGCAGTTCTTC.

J is TRBJ2-1 and V is TRBV7-9; TRBD2 agrees at 8 bases. This CDR3 is 17 amino acids long. Germline V gene data show CDR1 as SEHNR and CDR2 as FQNEAQ (reference sequence). J lost 5 bases, V lost 4 bases, and 13 bases had no gene match. CDR3 in DNA: TGTGCCAGCAGCTCGACTAGCGCGCCTGGAGGGGACAATGAGCAGTTCTTC. It codes for CASSSTSAPGGDNEQFF.

V gene TRBV20-1 combines with J gene TRBJ1-5; TRBD1 might be the D (6 bases). Germline V gives CDR1 DFQATT, CDR2 SNEGSKA (reference sequence). The CDR3 is 17 amino acids. Trimming removed 0 bases from V and 2 bases from J, with 17 bases in between. CDR3 in DNA: TGCAGTGCTAGAGATCCCCGGGGGGCCATGGGCAATCAGCCCCAGCATTTT. Translation gives CSARDPRGAMGNQPQHF.

This chain uses TRBV5-1 with TRBJ1-1; D is uncertain. The CDR3 runs 14 residues. V lost 3 bases and J 3 bases, leaving 12 bases between the germline ends. Germline V CDR1 and CDR2: SGHRS, YFSETQ. The CDR3, as DNA: TGCGCCAGCAGCTCCGACACTCAAGACACTGAAGCTTTCTTT. It translates to CASSSDTQDTEAFF.

The chain joins TRBV6-1 to TRBJ1-5, with D tentatively TRBD1 (6 bases). The V end lost 9 bases, the J end lost 7 bases, and 25 bases lay between the germline ends. The CDR3 spans 16 residues. CDR1 and CDR2 from the germline V gene are MNHNS and SASEGT. The chain's CDR3 is CASMPGKGHWAQPQHF. The CDR3, as DNA: TGTGCCAGTATGCCAGGAAAGGGACACTGGGCCCAGCCCCAGCATTTT.

The chain carries TRBV5-6 and TRBJ1-5; perhaps TRBD1 as D (5 bases). The V gene lost 3 bases and the J gene lost 0 bases, with 19 bases spanning the gap. The V gene's germline CDR1 is SGHDT and CDR2 YYEEEE. CDR3 length: 18 residues. The CDR3 loop is CASSSSGRISHSNQPQHF. The DNA of the CDR3 is TGTGCCAGCAGCTCCTCGGGACGAATAAGTCATAGCAATCAGCCCCAGCATTTT. Full variable domain (rest looked up from reference TRBV5-6 and TRBJ1-5): DAGVTQSPTHLIKTRGQQVTLRCSPKSGHDTVSWYQQALGQGPQFIFQYYEEEERQRGNFPDRFSGHQFPNYSSELNVNALLLGDSALYLCASSSSGRISHSNQPQHFGDGTRLSIL.